This T cell receptor beta chain was recorded in a study of OX40 agonist ivuxolimab in advanced cancers. About the study: Administration of intravenous ivuxolimab to patients occurred every 2 weeks at 0.01 to 10 mg/kg. Regarding the study as a whole: Averaged across samples, CD8+ T cells carried more expanded clones than CD4+ did. Partial responders treated at 0.1-3.0 mg/kg exhibited clonal expansion among the lowest measured.

A single count supports this clone. As yet, its antigen is unknown. This CDR3 is built from 16 residues. V was pared by 0 bases and J by 1 base, with 13 bases between. Germline V gives CDR1 SGHTS, CDR2 YDEGEE. Profiling relied on immunoSEQ multiplex PCR, and the TCRdb table lists in-frame clones only, not all of them. The data hold some 64,000 clones, with less than 85% observed a single time. This TCR derives from an adult with an advanced solid tumor such as melanoma, head and neck, liver or kidney cancer. Sequenced here: CD4+ or CD8+ T cells sorted from blood, sampled in a trial of the OX40 agonist ivuxolimab. The gene calls are TRBV5-8 and TRBJ1-1; D gene uncertain. The CDR3 DNA is TGTGCCAGCAGCTTGGTACCGGGTCACGCGAACACTGAAGCTTTCTTT. Translated, it gives CASSLVPGHANTEAFF.